Below, one TCR beta chain is given with its context. The data derive from a study of T cells in Graves' hyperthyroidism and ophthalmopathy. The CDR3 regions of TCR beta were amplified from RNA transcripts. With the HTBI primer set, the TCR CDR3 went through a first round of RT-PCR. Each CDR3 protein is one row after TCRdb ran MiXCR on the multiplex PCR reads. Among approximately 700,000 distinct CDR3 sequences listed, roughly 15% were seen once. The CDR3 loop spans 15 amino acids. CDR1 and CDR2 from the germline V gene are SGDLS and YYNGEE. Sequencing used blood. The chain combines TRBV9 with TRBJ2-1, with TRBD2 matching over 7 bases. The end of the DNA fits TRBJ2-7 better, so the J call may be wrong. This clonotype was sampled from a man aged 18 to 29 with Graves' hyperthyroidism. CDR3 in amino acids: CASSGGITGRNEQYF. CDR3 nucleotides: TGTGCCAGCAGCGGTGGGATAACCGGGAGGAATGAGCAGTACTTC.